The 5 T cell receptor beta chains below come from one sample, sequenced in a study of blood T cells in healthy people across ages. A second PCR of roughly 7 to 11 cycles used a sample-barcoded 5' primer and a J-beta primer mix. From the 5' RACE reads, TCRdb called clonotypes with MiXCR, one entry per CDR3 protein. The sample yields about 730,000 distinct CDR3 sequences, roughly 47% seen once. Sequenced sample: blood. Receptor source: a woman aged 55-69 years in good health.

Written as DNA, the CDR3 is TGTGCCAGCAGCTTGGCCAGCGGGAGTAGGATAGATACGCAGTATTTT. Translating gives CASSLASGSRIDTQYF. V gene TRBV5-6 combines with J gene TRBJ2-3; 8 bases are shared with TRBD2. The length of the CDR3 is 16 residues. V shed 0 bases and J 5 bases; nucleotides not matched to a gene: 8. Germline-derived CDR1 and CDR2 are SGHDT and YYEEEE.

This clonotype was seen a handful of times. The CDR3 sequence: CASSLALAPHNEQFF. DNA for the CDR3: TGCGCCAGCAGCTTGGCCCTAGCGCCCCACAATGAGCAGTTCTTC. The rearrangement joins TRBV5-1 to TRBJ2-1; D possibly corresponds to TRBD2 (6 bases). From germline, CDR1 is SGHRS and CDR2 YFSETQ. This CDR3 contains 15 residues. V lost 0 bases, J lost 5 bases, and 12 bases lay in between.

The CDR3 here is CASSPGHTQYF. The CDR3 region has the DNA TGTGCCAGCAGCCCGGGACATACGCAGTATTTT. This sequence joins TRBV12-1 and TRBJ2-3; whether TRBD1, the table's D call, matches the DNA was not checked. TRBV12-1 is termed a pseudogene. The CDR3 consists of 11 residues.

The V call is TRBV4-2, the J call TRBJ2-1; possibly TRBD2 for D (7 bases). V lost 1 base to trimming and J lost 6 bases, with 16 bases between them. CDR1 is LGHNA and CDR2 is YNFKEQ in the germline V gene. The CDR3 sequence is 16 residues long. Here the CDR3 reads CASSQGGGGQGNEQFF. For the CDR3, the DNA is TGTGCCAGCAGCCAAGGGGGGGGGGGCCAGGGCAATGAGCAGTTCTTC.

There are a few counts of this clonotype. In DNA, the CDR3 is TGCAGTGCTCCAGACCCGGGGACCCAGTACTTC. Its translation: CSAPDPGTQYF. The chain combines TRBV20-1 with TRBJ2-5; no definite D call. The CDR3 runs 11 residues. CDR1 DFQATT and CDR2 SNEGSKA come from the germline V gene (reference sequence). V gave up 5 bases and J gave up 7 bases, with 11 bases separating them.